These 20 T cell receptor beta chains originate from one sample sequenced in a study of T-cell memory formation after mild COVID-19. MiXCR, applied by TCRdb to the 5' RACE reads, yields one record per CDR3 protein. The table lists about 400,000 distinct CDR3 sequences, more than 15% of them singletons. Sequencing used PBMCs or a T cell subset sorted from them (not recorded which). These receptors came from a man between 18 and 29 years old who had mild COVID-19 (a few samples of this study predate the infection). Cell type and time point are not known.

This clonotype occurred a few times. The chain has TRBV27 and TRBJ1-3; D possibly corresponds to TRBD1 (5 bases). The CDR3 loop spans 14 amino acids. Germline V gene sequence: CDR1 MNHEY, CDR2 SMNVEV (reference sequence). V was trimmed by 6 bases and J by 3 bases, leaving 12 bases between them. The CDR3 loop is CASSQTGGGNTIYF. The CDR3, as DNA: TGTGCCAGCAGCCAAACAGGTGGTGGAAACACCATATATTTT.

The chain couples TRBV2 to TRBJ2-1; either TRBD1 or TRBD2 may supply D (5 bases each). CDR1 SNHLY and CDR2 FYNNEI come from the germline V gene. This CDR3 region has 15 residues. Between the trimmed V and J ends, which lost 3 bases and 7 bases, there was a span of 16 bases. CDR3: CASSEVGAQRNEQFF. The CDR3 DNA is TGTGCCAGCAGTGAGGTCGGGGCTCAACGAAATGAGCAGTTCTTC.

This clonotype showed up just a few times. The chain is built from TRBV5-1 and TRBJ1-1; maybe TRBD1 (6 bases). CDR1 SGHRS and CDR2 YFSETQ come from the germline V gene. Trimming stripped 2 bases from V and 0 bases from J, with 11 bases between. The CDR3 is made up of 15 amino acids. The CDR3 coding sequence is TGCGCCAGCAGCTTCCAGGGGAATGTGAACACTGAAGCTTTCTTT. Its translation: CASSFQGNVNTEAFF.

The chain uses TRBV18 and TRBJ2-1, with TRBD2 identical over 12 bases. With V trimmed by 4 bases and J by 0 bases, 1 base remained unmatched. Germline-derived CDR1 and CDR2 are KGHSH and LQKENI. The length of the CDR3 is 16 residues. CDR3 nucleotides: TGTGCCAGCTCACGGACTAGCGGGGCCTCCTACAATGAGCAGTTCTTC. Translated, it gives CASSRTSGASYNEQFF.

This clonotype was counted a few times. The rearrangement links TRBV12-5 to TRBJ1-2; D not resolved. Germline V gene sequence: CDR1 LGHNT, CDR2 FRNRAP. V was clipped by 0 bases and J by 7 bases, with 9 bases between them. The CDR3 spans 13 residues. CDR3 sequence reads: CASGLVGLVGYTF. DNA for the CDR3: TGTGCTAGTGGTTTGGTGGGCTTAGTTGGCTACACCTTC. Together with reference TRBV12-5 and TRBJ1-2, the CDR3 gives the full variable domain: DARVTQTPRHKVTEMGQEVTMRCQPILGHNTVFWYRQTMMQGLELLAYFRNRAPLDDSGMPKDRFSAEMPDATLATLKIQPSEPRDSAVYFCASGLVGLVGYTFGSGTRLTVV.

The gene calls are TRBV5-1 and TRBJ2-7, with 8 bases lining up with TRBD1. The V and J ends lost 4 bases and 0 bases, in that order; junction bases with no gene match: 3. CDR3 size: 14 residues. Germline values: CDR1 SGHRS, CDR2 YFSETQ. CDR3 bases: TGCGCCAGCAGCGGGGGACAGGCCTCCTACGAGCAGTACTTC. Residues: CASSGGQASYEQYF.

This clonotype has just a few counts. V is TRBV12-3 or TRBV12-4 and J is TRBJ2-2, with D possibly being TRBD1 (5 bases). Trimming left V 6 bases short and J 3 bases short, with 17 bases between. This CDR3 has 16 residues. The CDR3 reads CASRTPLSRDTGELFF. CDR3 DNA sequence: TGTGCCAGCAGGACACCCCTATCCAGGGACACCGGGGAGCTGTTTTTT.

Only a few counts were recorded for this clonotype. This chain links TRBV6-2 or TRBV6-3 with TRBJ1-2; 8 bases are shared with TRBD1. The CDR3 totals 17 residues. Germline V CDR1 and CDR2: MNHEY, SVGEGT. V dropped 7 bases and J dropped 6; count of bases not matched to a gene: 19. The CDR3 loop reads CASTHGRQGRFGDGYTF. The CDR3 nucleotides read TGTGCCAGCACCCACGGGAGACAGGGGAGGTTCGGAGATGGCTACACCTTC.

The chain is built from TRBV6-5 and TRBJ2-1; either TRBD1 or TRBD2 may fit D (5 bases each). V lost 6 bases and J 5 bases, leaving 11 bases between the germline ends. CDR1 is MNHEY, CDR2 SVGAGI, per germline. The CDR3 runs 13 residues. The CDR3 is CASRRVGDNEQFF. CDR3 coding DNA: TGTGCCAGCAGGCGCGTGGGGGACAATGAGCAGTTCTTC.

This clonotype was counted between two and nine times. The V and J genes are TRBV20-1 and TRBJ2-1, with TRBD2 as a possible D gene (6 bases). Looked up from germline, CDR1 is DFQATT and CDR2 is SNEGSKA (reference sequence). The CDR3 loop spans 15 amino acids. Trimming pared 3 bases from V and 2 bases from J, leaving 14 bases between. In nucleotides, the CDR3 is TGCAGTGCTAGTAGGGCGGGGCGGGCCTACAATGAGCAGTTCTTC. This translates into CSASRAGRAYNEQFF.

This chain uses TRBV2 with TRBJ2-2, with 7 nucleotides matching TRBD1. The V gene end was trimmed by 2 bases and the J gene end by 3 bases; junction bases not matched to a gene: 3. CDR3 length: 15 amino acids. CDR1 and CDR2 from the germline V gene are SNHLY and FYNNEI. CDR3 loop: CASSEQGVDTGELFF. CDR3 coding DNA: TGTGCCAGCAGTGAACAGGGGGTCGACACCGGGGAGCTGTTTTTT.

This clonotype has just a few counts. The chain carries TRBV4-3 and TRBJ1-1; no definite D call. V was pared by 0 bases and J by 0 bases, with 8 bases between. This CDR3 is built from 15 residues. Per germline, CDR1 LGHNA and CDR2 YSLEER. The DNA for the CDR3 is TGCGCCAGCAGCCAAGAAGGACTCCTGAACACTGAAGCTTTCTTT. Translated: CASSQEGLLNTEAFF.

This clonotype appeared many times. The chain employs TRBV12-3 or TRBV12-4 and TRBJ1-1; D not certain. The CDR3 extends over 12 amino acids. The V end was cut by 8 bases, the J end by 1 base, with 8 bases between. CDR3 loop: CASGRGNTEAFF. In DNA form, the CDR3 reads TGTGCCAGCGGGAGAGGGAACACTGAAGCTTTCTTT.

The chain has TRBV15 and TRBJ2-3; no definite D call. Trimming stripped 0 bases from V and 6 bases from J, with 4 bases between. The V gene's germline CDR1 is LNHNV and CDR2 YYDKDF (reference sequence). This CDR3 is built from 12 residues. CDR3 nucleotides: TGTGCCACCAGCAGAGATGTGGATACGCAGTATTTT. Translated: CATSRDVDTQYF.

V is TRBV6-2 or TRBV6-3 and J is TRBJ2-2; possibly TRBD1 or TRBD2 for D (5 bases each). The CDR3 sequence is 15 residues long. In germline, CDR1 is MNHEY, CDR2 SVGEGT. V was cut by 3 bases and J by 5 bases, with 13 bases left in between. CDR3 loop: CASSYSAWGTGELFF. DNA for the CDR3: TGTGCCAGCAGTTATTCGGCGTGGGGGACCGGGGAGCTGTTTTTT.

The V gene is TRBV6-6, the J gene TRBJ2-7; 8 nucleotides match TRBD1. Germline CDR1 and CDR2: MNHNY and SVGAGI (reference sequence). The CDR3 loop spans 16 amino acids. V dropped 4 bases and J dropped 0; count of bases not matched to a gene: 8. The chain's CDR3 is CASSSDRESYSYEQYV. CDR3 nucleotide sequence: TGTGCCAGCAGTTCGGACAGGGAGTCTTACTCCTACGAGCAGTACGTC.

The V and J genes are TRBV4-3 and TRBJ1-5; maybe TRBD1 (5 bases). This CDR3 has 16 residues. Germline CDR1 reads LGHNA; CDR2 reads YSLEER. V was clipped by 0 bases and J by 3 bases, with 12 bases between them. The CDR3 spells CASSQEVGGNNQPQHF. CDR3 DNA sequence: TGCGCCAGCAGCCAAGAGGTTGGGGGGAACAATCAGCCCCAGCATTTT.

This clonotype was seen only a few times. The genes are TRBV9 and TRBJ2-2; maybe TRBD1 (5 bases). Deletions cut 0 bases from V and 0 bases from J, with 9 bases between. This CDR3 region has 16 residues. The germline V gene has CDR1 SGDLS and CDR2 YYNGEE. This CDR3 is CASSVAQGPNTGELFF. CDR3 sequence (DNA): TGTGCCAGCAGCGTAGCTCAGGGTCCGAACACCGGGGAGCTGTTTTTT.

The rearrangement uses TRBV7-2 and TRBJ2-1, with TRBD2 matching over 11 bases. The CDR3 contains 18 residues. CDR1 and CDR2 from the germline V gene are SGHTA and FQGNSA. Losses at the gene ends were 3 bases for V and 0 bases for J; bases not matched to a gene: 7. As DNA, the CDR3 is TGTGCCAGCAGCTTCACTAGCGGGGGCCCTAGCTCCTACAATGAGCAGTTCTTC. Translating gives CASSFTSGGPSSYNEQFF.

This chain links TRBV20-1 with TRBJ2-3; no clear D. V was pared by 6 bases and J by 8 bases, with 15 bases between. Germline assignment: CDR1 DFQATT and CDR2 SNEGSKA (reference sequence). The CDR3 totals 12 residues. The CDR3 sequence: CSANSPIGTQYF. CDR3 bases: TGCAGTGCCAACTCGCCAATAGGTACGCAGTATTTT.